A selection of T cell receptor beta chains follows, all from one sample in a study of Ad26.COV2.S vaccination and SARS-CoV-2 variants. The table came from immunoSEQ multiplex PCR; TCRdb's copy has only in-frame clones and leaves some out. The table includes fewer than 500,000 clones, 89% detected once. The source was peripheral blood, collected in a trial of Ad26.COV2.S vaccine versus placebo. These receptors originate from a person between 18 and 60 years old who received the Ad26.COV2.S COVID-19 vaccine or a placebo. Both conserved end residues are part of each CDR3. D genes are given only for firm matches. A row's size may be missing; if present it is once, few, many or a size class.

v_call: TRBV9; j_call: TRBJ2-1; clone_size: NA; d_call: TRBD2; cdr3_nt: TGTGCCAGCAGCGAGACTAGCGGGGGGTGGAATGAGCAGTTCTTC; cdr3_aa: CASSETSGGWNEQFF
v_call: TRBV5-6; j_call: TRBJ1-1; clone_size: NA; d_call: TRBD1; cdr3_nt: TGTGCCAGTCTCAAAACAGGGGGCGCGGGCACTGAAGCTTTCTTT; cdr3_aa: CASLKTGGAGTEAFF
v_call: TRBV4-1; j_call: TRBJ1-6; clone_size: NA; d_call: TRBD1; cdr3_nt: TGCGCCAGCAGCCCTCGGGACAGGGTTTCACCCCTCCACTTT; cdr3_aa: CASSPRDRVSPLHF
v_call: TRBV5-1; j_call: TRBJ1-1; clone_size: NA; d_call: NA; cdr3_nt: TGCGCCAGCAGTCCTCAGGGAAGGGGTACTGAAGCTTTCTTT; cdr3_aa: CASSPQGRGTEAFF
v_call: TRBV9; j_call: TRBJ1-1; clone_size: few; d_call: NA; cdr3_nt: TGTGCCAGCTGCCGGTCCTTCGGGACTGAAGCTTTCTTT; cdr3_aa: CASCRSFGTEAFF
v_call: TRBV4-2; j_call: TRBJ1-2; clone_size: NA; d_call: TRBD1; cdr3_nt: TGTGCCAGCAGCCAAGATCAGAACAGGGGCTATGGCTACACCTTC; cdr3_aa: CASSQDQNRGYGYTF
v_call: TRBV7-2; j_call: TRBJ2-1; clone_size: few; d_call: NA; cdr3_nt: TGTGCCAGCAGCCCCCCCGACAAGCAGAACAATGAGCAGTTCTTC; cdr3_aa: CASSPPDKQNNEQFF
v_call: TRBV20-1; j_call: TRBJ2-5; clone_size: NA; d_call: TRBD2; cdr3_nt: TGCAGTGCTAGTGGGAGGGCAAGTTTGGAGACCCAGTACTTC; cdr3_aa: CSASGRASLETQYF
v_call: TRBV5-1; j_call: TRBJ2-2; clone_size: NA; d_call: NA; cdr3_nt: TGCGCCAGCAGCTTGGGTCAAAGTTTCCCCGGGGAGCTGTTTTTT; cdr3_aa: CASSLGQSFPGELFF
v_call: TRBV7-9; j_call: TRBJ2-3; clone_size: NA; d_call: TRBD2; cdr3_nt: TGTGCCAGCAGCAGGGAGGGTCCAGATACGCAGTATTTT; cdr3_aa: CASSREGPDTQYF
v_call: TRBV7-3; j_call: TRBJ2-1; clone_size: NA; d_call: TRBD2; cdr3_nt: TGTGCCAGCAGCTCCCCGACTAGCGGGGTGGGTGAGCAGTTCTTC; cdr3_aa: CASSSPTSGVGEQFF
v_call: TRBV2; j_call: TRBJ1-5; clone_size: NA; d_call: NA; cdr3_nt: TGTGCCAGCGAGCGGGGTTTTGTGACAGAGGGAGAACAGCCCCAGCATTTT; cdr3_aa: CASERGFVTEGEQPQHF
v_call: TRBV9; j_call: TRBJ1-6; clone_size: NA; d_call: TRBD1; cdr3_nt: TGTGCCAGCAGCGCCCGACAGGGCTGGGTAGATTCACCCCTCCACTTT; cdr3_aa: CASSARQGWVDSPLHF